A selection of T cell receptor beta chains follows, all from one sample in a study of blood T cell repertoires in COVID-19. The repertoire was sequenced with immunoSEQ multiplex PCR; TCRdb's copy has only in-frame clones and lacks some. The sample holds roughly 110,000 clones, approximately 88% seen once. The sample was peripheral blood. These receptors came from a man in his fifties with active or convalescent COVID-19. CDR3s include the opening cysteine and the closing phenylalanine or tryptophan. D genes are given only for firm matches. For some rows the clone size is stated as once, few or many, or as a class when expanded; others skip it.

size	V	J	D	CDR3	DNA
few	TRBV19	TRBJ1-3	TRBD1	CASSSSGTGEGNTIYF	TGTGCCAGTAGTTCCTCCGGGACAGGGGAAGGAAACACCATATATTTT
NA	TRBV2	TRBJ1-2	NA	CASSEPSNYGYTF	TGTGCCAGCAGTGAACCCTCTAACTATGGCTACACCTTC
NA	TRBV19	TRBJ2-1	NA	CASSMGGGAYNEQFF	TGTGCCAGTAGTATGGGTGGAGGGGCCTACAATGAGCAGTTCTTC
once	TRBV6-5	TRBJ1-6	TRBD1	CASSYTIGTGNSPLHF	TGTGCCAGCAGTTACACGATTGGGACAGGGAATTCACCCCTCCACTTT
NA	TRBV10-2	TRBJ1-3	NA	CASSDSSGNTIYF	TGCGCCAGCAGCGACAGCTCTGGAAACACCATATATTTT
NA	TRBV19	TRBJ2-3	TRBD1	CASSKTGFSADTQYF	TGTGCCAGTAGCAAGACAGGGTTTTCTGCAGATACGCAGTATTTT
NA	TRBV28	TRBJ1-2	NA	CASSKRENGYTF	TGTGCCAGCAGCAAAAGGGAGAATGGCTACACCTTC
once	TRBV29-1	TRBJ2-1	TRBD1	CSVEGGQGARDEQFF	TGCAGCGTTGAAGGGGGACAGGGGGCAAGAGATGAGCAGTTCTTC
NA	TRBV30	TRBJ1-2	TRBD1	CAWSRGQDYYGYTF	TGTGCCTGGAGTCGAGGACAGGACTACTATGGCTACACCTTC
few	TRBV15	TRBJ2-7	TRBD1	CATSRDLGTGPYEQYF	TGTGCCACCAGCAGAGATCTGGGGACAGGCCCCTACGAGCAGTACTTC
NA	TRBV7-9	TRBJ1-5	NA	CASSPQADRPQHF	TGTGCCAGCAGCCCCCAGGCGGACAGGCCCCAGCATTTT
NA	TRBV30	TRBJ2-1	NA	CAWSHYNEQFF	TGTGCCTGGAGCCACTACAATGAGCAGTTCTTC
NA	TRBV20-1	TRBJ2-1	NA	CSASLWGPYNEQFF	TGCAGTGCTAGTCTGTGGGGGCCCTACAATGAGCAGTTCTTC
NA	TRBV6-6	TRBJ2-7	TRBD1	CASSPRDRGFYEQYF	TGTGCCAGCAGTCCCCGGGACAGGGGGTTCTACGAGCAGTACTTC
NA	TRBV2	TRBJ2-7	NA	CASSSGTGDEQYF	TGTGCCAGCAGTTCCGGGACGGGGGACGAGCAGTACTTC
NA	TRBV9	TRBJ2-7	NA	CASTPGTASDEQYF	TGTGCCAGCACCCCGGGGACTGCTTCGGACGAGCAGTACTTC
NA	TRBV28	TRBJ2-4	TRBD1	CASSFPSTGRNIQYF	TGTGCCAGCAGTTTCCCCTCGACAGGGAGAAACATTCAGTACTTC
NA	TRBV3-1/TRBV3-2	TRBJ2-1	TRBD2	CASSSGLAGGPWVGEQFF	TGTGCCAGCAGCTCGGGACTAGCGGGAGGCCCTTGGGTGGGGGAGCAGTTCTTC
few	TRBV11-2	TRBJ1-1	NA	CASQLILWGGLDTEAFF	TGTGCCAGCCAGCTGATATTATGGGGGGGTTTGGACACTGAAGCTTTCTTT
NA	TRBV6-5	TRBJ2-7	TRBD2	CASLGLGAYEQYF	TGTGCCAGCCTAGGACTAGGGGCCTACGAGCAGTACTTC
NA	TRBV18	TRBJ2-3	NA	CASSPIRASTDTQYF	TGTGCCAGCTCACCGATAAGAGCGAGCACAGATACGCAGTATTTT
NA	TRBV13	TRBJ2-7	NA	CASSFNSYEQYF	TGTGCCAGCAGCTTCAACTCCTACGAGCAGTACTTC
NA	TRBV29-1	TRBJ2-2	NA	CSVAGFGSLAPTGELFF	TGCAGCGTTGCGGGTTTTGGGAGTCTAGCCCCCACCGGGGAGCTGTTTTTT
NA	TRBV2	TRBJ1-1	TRBD1	CASRETGADTEAFF	TGTGCCAGCAGGGAGACAGGGGCTGACACTGAAGCTTTCTTT
NA	TRBV28	TRBJ1-5	NA	CASSLEVTQHF	TGTGCCAGCAGTTTGGAGGTTACCCAGCATTTT
NA	TRBV2	TRBJ2-7	NA	CASSDMGPLYEQYF	TGTGCCAGCAGTGACATGGGGCCCCTCTACGAGCAGTACTTC
NA	TRBV10-1	TRBJ1-6	TRBD1	CASRRPDREANSPLHF	TGCGCCAGCAGGAGACCCGACAGGGAGGCTAATTCACCCCTCCACTTT
NA	TRBV5-1	TRBJ2-1	NA	CASSLSSTSYNEQFF	TGCGCCAGCAGCTTGTCATCTACCTCCTACAATGAGCAGTTCTTC
NA	TRBV28	TRBJ2-2	NA	CASSFPQKWGSPNTGELFF	TGTGCCAGCAGTTTCCCGCAGAAATGGGGCTCGCCGAACACCGGGGAGCTGTTTTTT
NA	TRBV9	TRBJ2-7	TRBD2	CASSVGSGRATYEQYF	TGTGCCAGCAGCGTTGGTAGCGGGAGGGCGACATACGAGCAGTACTTC
NA	TRBV5-1	TRBJ2-5	TRBD2	CASSFLLAEETQYF	TGCGCCAGCAGCTTCCTACTAGCGGAAGAGACCCAGTACTTC
NA	TRBV7-9	TRBJ2-7	NA	CASRQTGKYEQYF	TGTGCCAGCAGGCAAACAGGGAAATACGAGCAGTACTTC
NA	TRBV27	TRBJ1-5	NA	CASSSGLGEKPQHF	TGTGCCAGCAGTTCCGGCCTAGGCGAAAAGCCCCAGCATTTT
NA	TRBV27	TRBJ1-1	TRBD1	CASKRQGATEAFF	TGTGCCAGCAAGCGGCAGGGGGCCACTGAAGCTTTCTTT
NA	TRBV7-8	TRBJ2-7	NA	CASSLVRWGHYEQYF	TGTGCCAGCAGCTTAGTACGGTGGGGGCACTACGAGCAGTACTTC
few	TRBV3-1/TRBV3-2	TRBJ1-2	TRBD1	CASSHLGQGNGYTF	TGTGCCAGCAGCCACTTAGGACAGGGAAATGGCTACACCTTC
NA	TRBV11-1	TRBJ1-5	TRBD1	CAKPLPTGSNQPQHF	TGTGCCAAACCCCTGCCGACAGGGTCCAATCAGCCCCAGCATTTT
NA	TRBV2	TRBJ1-5	NA	CASNREGNQPQHF	TGTGCCAGCAATCGAGAGGGCAATCAGCCCCAGCATTTT
NA	TRBV3-1/TRBV3-2	TRBJ1-2	TRBD1	CASSQSGTGGSYGYTF	TGTGCCAGCAGCCAAAGTGGGACAGGGGGTTCCTATGGCTACACCTTC
NA	TRBV6-5	TRBJ2-5	TRBD1	CASSSDRGQETQYF	TGTGCCAGCAGCTCGGACAGGGGGCAAGAGACCCAGTACTTC
NA	TRBV20-1	TRBJ2-7	NA	CSANDRSRGEQYF	TGCAGTGCTAATGACCGCTCTAGAGGGGAGCAGTACTTC
NA	TRBV27	TRBJ1-5	NA	CASSLTVTPSNQPQHF	TGTGCCAGCAGTTTAACCGTGACACCGAGCAATCAGCCCCAGCATTTT
NA	TRBV27	TRBJ2-3	TRBD2	CASRRGTSGSTDTQYF	TGTGCCAGCAGGCGGGGAACTAGCGGGTCAACAGATACGCAGTATTTT
NA	TRBV4-1	TRBJ2-5	NA	CASSQGGRILETQYF	TGCGCCAGCAGCCAAGGGGGCAGAATTCTGGAGACCCAGTACTTC
NA	TRBV28	TRBJ2-7	TRBD2	CASRLLAGGPRQYF	TGTGCCAGCAGACTACTAGCGGGAGGGCCAAGGCAGTACTTC
NA	TRBV7-9	TRBJ2-7	NA	CASSPSSYEQYF	TGTGCCAGCAGCCCCTCCTCCTACGAGCAGTACTTC
NA	TRBV7-8	TRBJ2-5	TRBD2	CASSLGLAGETQYF	TGTGCCAGCAGCTTAGGACTAGCGGGAGAGACCCAGTACTTC
once	TRBV5-6	TRBJ1-6	TRBD1	CASSLDRGRSSYNSPLHF	TGTGCCAGCAGCCTGGACAGGGGGCGTAGCTCCTATAATTCACCCCTCCACTTT
NA	TRBV6-5	TRBJ2-7	TRBD1	CASSRRTGREQYF	TGTGCCAGCAGCCGCCGGACAGGGCGGGAGCAGTACTTC
NA	TRBV7-8	TRBJ2-1	NA	CASSFGLANEQFF	TGTGCCAGCAGCTTCGGGCTAGCCAATGAGCAGTTCTTC
NA	TRBV25-1	TRBJ1-1	NA	CASSEALQENTEAFF	TGTGCCAGCAGTGAAGCCCTGCAGGAGAACACTGAAGCTTTCTTT
NA	TRBV11-2	TRBJ2-3	NA	CASSLVRLDTQYF	TGTGCCAGCAGCTTAGTCAGGTTGGATACGCAGTATTTT
NA	TRBV7-2	TRBJ1-1	NA	CASSLETGWTEAFF	TGTGCCAGCAGCTTAGAAACAGGGTGGACTGAAGCTTTCTTT
NA	TRBV7-2	TRBJ1-4	NA	CASSLARGIEKLFF	TGTGCCAGCAGCTTAGCAAGGGGGATAGAAAAACTGTTTTTT